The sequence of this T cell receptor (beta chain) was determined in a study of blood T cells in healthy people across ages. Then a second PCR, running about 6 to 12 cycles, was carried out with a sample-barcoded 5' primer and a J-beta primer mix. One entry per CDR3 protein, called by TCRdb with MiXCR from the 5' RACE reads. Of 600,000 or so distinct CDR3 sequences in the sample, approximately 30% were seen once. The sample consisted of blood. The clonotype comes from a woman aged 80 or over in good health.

The CDR3 DNA follows: TGCGCCAGCAGCTCACCCTTAGCAGGGGTGGCCGGGGAGCTGTTTTTT. Translating it yields CASSSPLAGVAGELFF. This chain joins TRBV5-1 and TRBJ2-2; D is perhaps TRBD1 (6 bases). CDR3 length equals 16 residues. V was clipped by 3 bases and J by 6 bases, with 18 bases between them. CDR1 and CDR2 from the germline V gene are SGHRS and YFSETQ.